Presented here are 27 T cell receptor beta chains from one specimen sequenced in a study of glioma-infiltrating T cells after dendritic cell vaccination. TCRdb's copy holds only in-frame clones and misses some; the assay was immunoSEQ multiplex PCR. The table includes 75,000 to 85,000 clones, 87% detected once. Time point of the sample: after dendritic cell vaccination, including at tumor progression/relapse. Sequenced material: blood, taken after dendritic cell vaccination. The receptor set was obtained from a human donor with glioblastoma.

The table lists this clone with a few counts. The rearrangement links TRBV6-5 to TRBJ1-2, with 7 bases identical to TRBD1. V gave up 4 bases and J gave up 7 bases; unmatched junction bases: 12. The length of the CDR3 is 15 residues. The V gene's germline CDR1 is MNHEY and CDR2 SVGAGI. CDR3 sequence (DNA): TGTGCCAGCAGTTTCGGCGAGGGGGCGCAGGGTGGCTACACCTTC. It translates to CASSFGEGAQGGYTF.

The chain uses TRBV29-1 and TRBJ1-1; D ambiguous. Germline assignment: CDR1 SQVTM and CDR2 ANQGSEA. The V and J ends lost 7 bases and 4 bases respectively, with 16 bases between them. The CDR3 runs to 13 residues. CDR3 region: CSAAERPVTEAFF. The CDR3 DNA reads as TGCAGCGCCGCCGAGCGTCCTGTCACTGAAGCTTTCTTT. Full variable domain (outside the CDR3, taken from reference TRBV29-1 and TRBJ1-1): SAVISQKPSRDICQRGTSLTIQCQVDSQVTMMFWYRQQPGQSLTLIATANQGSEATYESGFVIDKFPISRPNLTFSTLTVSNMSPEDSSIYLCSAAERPVTEAFFGQGTRLTVV.

The V and J genes are TRBV5-1 and TRBJ1-4; 7 nucleotides agree with TRBD1. Germline assignment: CDR1 SGHRS and CDR2 YFSETQ. This CDR3 is built from 16 residues. The V and J ends lost 0 bases and 0 bases, in that order; junction bases with no gene match: 2. The CDR3 reads CASSLGDRATNEKLFF. CDR3 in DNA: TGCGCCAGCAGCTTGGGAGACAGGGCAACTAATGAAAAACTGTTTTTT.

V and J are TRBV11-3 and TRBJ2-5, with 11 bases fitting TRBD1. The length of the CDR3 is 17 residues. The V gene's germline CDR1 is SGHNT and CDR2 YENEEA. Trimming took 5 bases from V and 4 from J; bases not matched to a gene: 12. CDR3 DNA: TGTGCCAGCAGCCCGGCTGGGACAGGGGGTTTCCGAGAGACCCAGTACTTC. This sequence encodes CASSPAGTGGFRETQYF.

The V gene is TRBV11-2, the J gene TRBJ2-7, with D unclear. The V end was cut by 0 bases, the J end by 6 bases, with 3 bases between. Germline-derived CDR1 and CDR2 are SGHAT and FQNNGV. The CDR3 is 11 residues long. The CDR3 here is CASSLDREQYF. In nucleotides, the CDR3 is TGTGCCAGCAGCTTAGATCGCGAGCAGTACTTC.

The chain uses TRBV7-9 and TRBJ1-5; 7 nucleotides match TRBD1. Germline lookup yields CDR1 SEHNR and CDR2 FQNEAQ (reference sequence). V was clipped by 4 bases and J by 3 bases; unmatched bases: 9. The CDR3 extends over 16 amino acids. Here the CDR3 reads CASSYSGTAINQPQHF. As DNA, the CDR3 is TGTGCCAGCAGCTACTCCGGGACAGCCATCAATCAGCCCCAGCATTTT.

The V and J genes are TRBV11-2 and TRBJ2-3; tentative D call: TRBD2 (6 bases). Trimming took off 1 base at V and 0 bases at J, with 11 bases between the two ends. The CDR3 loop spans 16 amino acids. Per germline, CDR1 SGHAT and CDR2 FQNNGV. The CDR3 DNA reads as TGTGCCAGCAGCTTAGGGGTCGGGACTAGCACAGATACGCAGTATTTT. It translates to CASSLGVGTSTDTQYF.

The genes are TRBV5-1 and TRBJ2-5, with TRBD2 matching over 11 bases. The ends lost 3 bases at V and 3 bases at J; junction bases unmatched: 1. The CDR3 has 14 amino acids. Germline assignment: CDR1 SGHRS and CDR2 YFSETQ. Here the CDR3 reads CASSSGLAEETQYF. In DNA, the CDR3 is TGCGCCAGCAGCTCGGGACTAGCGGAAGAGACCCAGTACTTC.

The rearrangement uses TRBV4-2 and TRBJ1-4, with D possibly TRBD1 on 6 matching bases. Trimming cost V 1 base and J 4 bases, with 13 bases left between them. Germline V lookup: CDR1 LGHNA, CDR2 YNFKEQ. There are 16 residues in the CDR3. The CDR3 protein is CASSQGETGRNEKLFF. In nucleotides, the CDR3 is TGTGCCAGCAGCCAAGGGGAGACAGGACGTAATGAAAAACTGTTTTTT.

The V call is TRBV7-9, the J call TRBJ2-1; 10 positions match TRBD2. There are 15 residues in the CDR3. V shed 1 base, J shed 7 bases, and the junction held 4 bases outside the gene matches. Germline V gene lookup returns CDR1 SEHNR and CDR2 FQNEAQ (reference sequence). The DNA for the CDR3 is TGTGCCAGCAGCTTAGAGCGGGAGGGCCGAAATGAGCAGTTCTTC. It translates to CASSLEREGRNEQFF. The whole variable domain, filled in from reference TRBV7-9 and TRBJ2-1, reads DTGVSQNPRHKITKRGQNVTFRCDPISEHNRLYWYRQTLGQGPEFLTYFQNEAQLEKSRLLSDRFSAERPKGSFSTLEIQRTEQGDSAMYLCASSLEREGRNEQFFGPGTRLTVL.

As regards this clone: Additional DNA sequences in this sample encode the identical CDR3. The chain uses TRBV5-1 and TRBJ2-5; 7 bases agree with TRBD1. The trim removed 0 bases at V and 4 bases at J, leaving 0 bases unmatched. The CDR3 length is 13 residues. Germline values: CDR1 SGHRS, CDR2 YFSETQ. This CDR3 is CASSLDRGETQYF. CDR3 nucleotide sequence: TGCGCCAGCAGCTTGGACAGGGGAGAGACCCAGTACTTC.

The J gene is TRBJ2-1, the V gene TRBV9; D is possibly TRBD1 (6 bases). From germline, CDR1 is SGDLS and CDR2 YYNGEE. CDR3 length: 15 amino acids. V shed 8 bases and J shed 9 bases, with 24 bases lying between them. The CDR3 loop reads CASRAGTGTSSEQFF. The CDR3 DNA reads TGTGCCAGTCGCGCGGGTACAGGGACCTCAAGTGAGCAGTTCTTC. Full variable domain (outside the CDR3, taken from reference TRBV9 and TRBJ2-1): DSGVTQTPKHLITATGQRVTLRCSPRSGDLSVYWYQQSLDQGLQFLIQYYNGEERAKGNILERFSAQQFPDLHSELNLSSLELGDSALYFCASRAGTGTSSEQFFGPGTRLTVL.

This chain joins TRBV4-1 and TRBJ1-5; D unclear. This CDR3 is built from 15 residues. Germline CDR1 is MGHRA and CDR2 is YSYEKL. Trimming cost V 0 bases and J 7 bases, with 13 bases left between them. This CDR3 reads CASSQEAPTRQPQHF. The DNA for the CDR3 is TGCGCCAGCAGCCAAGAAGCACCGACCAGGCAGCCCCAGCATTTT.

The chain is built from TRBV7-9 and TRBJ2-3, with 8 positions matching TRBD1. Germline CDR1 and CDR2: SEHNR and FQNEAQ (reference sequence). V lost 0 bases and J lost 6; bases outside the gene matches: 11. The CDR3 spans 17 residues. The CDR3 reads CASSLAWTGQMMDTQYF. In DNA form, the CDR3 reads TGTGCCAGCAGCTTAGCCTGGACAGGGCAAATGATGGATACGCAGTATTTT.

The V call is TRBV4-1, the J call TRBJ2-5; TRBD1 matches 8 bases. CDR3 size: 14 residues. Germline V CDR1 and CDR2: MGHRA, YSYEKL. Germline trimming cut 4 bases from V and 2 bases from J; bases unmatched to any gene: 3. CDR3 nucleotide sequence: TGCGCCAGCAGCCGGGGACAGGTACAAGAGACCCAGTACTTC. It yields the protein CASSRGQVQETQYF.

The rearrangement links TRBV7-2 to TRBJ2-3; 11 bases are shared with TRBD2. CDR1 and CDR2 from the germline V gene are SGHTA and FQGNSA. The length of the CDR3 is 18 residues. The V gene end was trimmed by 4 bases and the J gene end by 4 bases; junction bases not matched to a gene: 13. This chain's CDR3 is CASSSPRLAGKDADTQYF. Here the CDR3 DNA reads TGTGCCAGCAGCTCGCCGAGACTAGCGGGGAAAGACGCAGATACGCAGTATTTT.

V and J are TRBV28 and TRBJ1-2, with no clear D. V gave up 2 bases and J gave up 2 bases, with 15 bases separating them. The CDR3 runs to 16 residues. In germline, CDR1 is MDHEN, CDR2 SYDVKM. CDR3 in DNA: TGTGCCAGCAGTTTAATTACGGGATCATCCAACTATGGCTACACCTTC. Its protein product is CASSLITGSSNYGYTF.

V gene TRBV11-2 combines with J gene TRBJ2-5, with D perhaps TRBD2 (6 bases). Deletions cut 3 bases from V and 5 bases from J, with 10 bases between. Germline V CDR1 and CDR2: SGHAT, FQNNGV. This CDR3 region has 13 residues. The CDR3 here is CASSFGGEETQYF. The DNA for the CDR3 is TGTGCCAGCAGCTTCGGAGGGGAGGAGACCCAGTACTTC.

This chain joins TRBV4-1 and TRBJ2-3, with 9 bases fitting TRBD1. In germline, CDR1 is MGHRA, CDR2 YSYEKL. V dropped 4 bases and J dropped 6; count of bases not matched to a gene: 5. The CDR3 contains 14 residues. For the CDR3, the DNA is TGCGCCAGCAGCCTAAGACAGGGGGTTGATACGCAGTATTTT. Its translation: CASSLRQGVDTQYF.

The rearrangement joins TRBV7-9 to TRBJ1-4; no firm D call. The CDR3 covers 13 residues. V gave up 5 bases and J gave up 8 bases, with 12 bases separating them. The germline V gene encodes CDR1 SEHNR and CDR2 FQNEAQ (reference sequence). CDR3: CASSAGIGEKLFF. The CDR3 DNA is TGTGCCAGCAGCGCGGGTATAGGGGAAAAACTGTTTTTT.

The rearrangement uses TRBV25-1 and TRBJ1-6, with a tentative D call TRBD1 (6 bases). Per germline, CDR1 MGHDK and CDR2 SYGVNS. V shed 4 bases and J shed 0 bases, with 10 bases lying between them. The CDR3 runs 16 residues. The CDR3 spells CASSGTEASYNSPLHF. CDR3 DNA: TGTGCCAGCAGTGGGACAGAAGCCTCCTATAATTCACCCCTCCACTTT.

The chain employs TRBV7-8 and TRBJ1-1; D is undetermined. Germline V gene sequence: CDR1 SGHVS, CDR2 FQNEAQ. V was pared by 5 bases and J by 9 bases, with 13 bases between. CDR3 length: 12 residues. The CDR3 protein is CASSEPGNKAFF. The DNA for the CDR3 is TGTGCCAGCAGCGAGCCCGGTAATAAAGCTTTCTTT.

The V gene is TRBV5-4, the J gene TRBJ2-5; possibly TRBD2 for D (5 bases). Germline values: CDR1 SGHNT, CDR2 YYREEE (reference sequence). The CDR3 spans 16 residues. V was trimmed by 3 bases and J by 4 bases, leaving 19 bases between them. The CDR3 spells CASSSPRTEDAETQYF. CDR3 in DNA: TGTGCCAGCAGCTCACCAAGGACGGAGGATGCAGAGACCCAGTACTTC.

This clone was observed a handful of times. The rearrangement joins TRBV18 to TRBJ2-7; 7 nucleotides align to TRBD1. The V gene's germline CDR1 is KGHSH and CDR2 LQKENI. Trimming cost V 6 bases and J 0 bases; bases outside gene matches: 5. The CDR3 sequence is 14 residues long. The CDR3 DNA reads as TGTGCCAGCTCCCCAGGGGACAGCTCCTACGAGCAGTACTTC. It codes for CASSPGDSSYEQYF.

This clone has just one count. V and J are TRBV7-6 and TRBJ2-3; a weak D match, TRBD2 (5 bases). This CDR3 is built from 17 residues. V gave up 2 bases and J gave up 0 bases, with 15 bases separating them. Germline V gene sequence: CDR1 SGHVS, CDR2 FNYEAQ. CDR3 amino acids: CASSLRSSGSSTDTQYF. The CDR3 nucleotides read TGTGCCAGCAGCTTACGGTCCAGCGGCTCTAGCACAGATACGCAGTATTTT.

V usage is TRBV9 and J usage is TRBJ2-7; TRBD1 matches at 9 bases. J lost 4 bases, V lost 4 bases, and 9 bases had no gene match. Germline V lookup: CDR1 SGDLS, CDR2 YYNGEE. This CDR3 comprises 15 residues. The CDR3 is CASSPRGTGTYEQYF. In nucleotides, the CDR3 is TGTGCCAGCAGCCCGAGGGGGACAGGGACTTACGAGCAGTACTTC.

The rearrangement links TRBV7-2 to TRBJ2-5, with 12 bases lining up with TRBD2. The CDR3 runs 14 residues. CDR1 is SGHTA and CDR2 is FQGNSA in the germline V gene. With V trimmed by 4 bases and J by 4 bases, 1 base remained unmatched. CDR3 in DNA: TGTGCCAGCAGCTGGGGACTAGCGGGAGAGACCCAGTACTTC. Its protein product is CASSWGLAGETQYF.